What follows are 27 T cell receptor beta chains derived from one specimen sequenced in a study of cytomegalovirus exposure and HLA in healthy donors. Researchers ran the PCR with 60 Vbeta and 13 Jbeta primers. Clones were read by immunoSEQ multiplex PCR, and TCRdb kept only the in-frame ones, dropping some. The table records nearly 110,000 clones, around 76% of them present only once. Sequencing was performed on PBMCs. The receptors here all came from a woman between 50 and 59 years old in good health and CMV-seropositive.

The chain carries TRBV19 and TRBJ2-5; 9 bases are a match to TRBD1. V shed 7 bases and J 5 bases; nucleotides not matched to a gene: 8. This CDR3 comprises 14 residues. Germline values: CDR1 LNHDA, CDR2 SQIVND (reference sequence). CDR3 sequence: CASKGGQGLETQYF. The DNA of the CDR3 is TGTGCCAGTAAAGGAGGACAGGGGCTGGAGACCCAGTACTTC.

The chain carries TRBV7-2 and TRBJ2-3; possible D gene TRBD1, 5 bases. The germline V and J ends were trimmed by 3 bases and 4 bases, with 26 bases remaining between them. The germline gives CDR1 SGHTA, CDR2 FQGNSA. CDR3 size: 19 residues. The CDR3 sequence: CASSFSTWQGALSADTQYF. DNA of the CDR3: TGTGCCAGCAGCTTTTCAACCTGGCAGGGCGCTCTTTCTGCAGATACGCAGTATTTT. The whole variable domain, remainder taken from reference TRBV7-2 and TRBJ2-3, is GAGVSQSPSNKVTEKGKDVELRCDPISGHTALYWYRQSLGQGLEFLIYFQGNSAPDKSGLPSDRFSAERTGGSVSTLTIQRTQQEDSAVYLCASSFSTWQGALSADTQYFGPGTRLTVL.

V is TRBV7-2 and J is TRBJ2-7; D is possibly TRBD1 (5 bases). CDR3 length equals 15 residues. V was cut by 6 bases and J by 2 bases, with 17 bases left in between. Germline V gene lookup returns CDR1 SGHTA and CDR2 FQGNSA. The CDR3 bases are TGTGCCAGCAGTAAAGGGGTAAAGGGGACCTACGAGCAGTACTTC. Translating gives CASSKGVKGTYEQYF. The whole variable domain, remainder taken from reference TRBV7-2 and TRBJ2-7, is GAGVSQSPSNKVTEKGKDVELRCDPISGHTALYWYRQSLGQGLEFLIYFQGNSAPDKSGLPSDRFSAERTGGSVSTLTIQRTQQEDSAVYLCASSKGVKGTYEQYFGPGTRLTVT.

The chain links TRBV28 to TRBJ1-1; D call uncertain. CDR1 MDHEN and CDR2 SYDVKM come from the germline V gene. Between the trimmed V and J ends, which lost 3 bases and 7 bases, there was a span of 15 bases. The CDR3 length is 14 residues. CDR3 sequence reads: CASSLDGLLNEAFF. The CDR3 region has the DNA TGTGCCAGCAGTTTGGATGGGCTTTTGAATGAAGCTTTCTTT.

The genes are TRBV7-9 and TRBJ1-2; a possible D gene is TRBD1 (6 bases). This CDR3 contains 15 residues. The germline CDR1 and CDR2 sequences are SEHNR and FQNEAQ (reference sequence). The V gene lost 4 bases and the J gene lost 0 bases, with 12 bases spanning the gap. The CDR3: CASSSGQKPNYGYTF. The CDR3 nucleotides read TGTGCCAGCAGCTCTGGACAGAAACCTAACTATGGCTACACCTTC.

The rearrangement uses TRBV9 and TRBJ1-2; 8 bases are shared with TRBD1. V lost 2 bases, J lost 5 bases, and 5 bases stayed unmatched. The CDR3 runs 14 residues. CDR1 SGDLS and CDR2 YYNGEE come from the germline V gene. In DNA, the CDR3 is TGTGCCAGCAGCGTTGACGGGACAGGTTATGGCTACACCTTC. It codes for CASSVDGTGYGYTF.

V is TRBV27 and J is TRBJ2-1; TRBD2 matches 10 bases. Germline V CDR1 and CDR2: MNHEY, SMNVEV (reference sequence). The trim removed 6 bases at V and 0 bases at J, leaving 5 bases unmatched. The CDR3 totals 16 residues. The CDR3 DNA sequence: TGTGCCAGCAGCCCCCTAGCGGGGGACTCCTACAATGAGCAGTTCTTC. This codes for CASSPLAGDSYNEQFF.

The rearrangement joins TRBV7-9 to TRBJ2-3, with D perhaps TRBD2 (6 bases). The germline V and J ends were trimmed by 1 base and 2 bases, with 13 bases remaining between them. CDR1 is SEHNR, CDR2 FQNEAQ, per germline (reference sequence). CDR3 length equals 16 residues. This CDR3 is CASSLGREVFTDTQYF. The CDR3 bases are TGTGCCAGCAGCTTAGGGCGGGAAGTCTTCACAGATACGCAGTATTTT.

Notes on this clone: Sequence at one end of the junction differs from germline and may be a read error. The chain employs TRBV7-9 and TRBJ1-2, with 7 positions matching TRBD1. Germline CDR1 reads SEHNR; CDR2 reads FQNEAQ (reference sequence). The CDR3 length is 13 residues. CDR3 DNA sequence: TGTTCCAGCAGCACACAGGGGTGGACCGGCTACACCTTC. As protein: CSSSTQGWTGYTF.

This chain uses TRBV5-1 with TRBJ2-5; D is possibly TRBD1 (6 bases). V was pared by 2 bases and J by 4 bases, with 9 bases between. CDR3 length equals 13 residues. Germline V gene data show CDR1 as SGHRS and CDR2 as YFSETQ. DNA for the CDR3: TGCGCCAGCAGCTTTCAGGGGTTAGAGACCCAGTACTTC. This sequence encodes CASSFQGLETQYF.

The chain's CDR3 is CASSLGTRVMGQETQYF. CDR3 nucleotide sequence: TGTGCCAGCAGCTTAGGGACCAGGGTAATGGGACAAGAGACCCAGTACTTC. This rearrangement joins TRBV11-3 to TRBJ2-5; tentative D call: TRBD1 (5 bases). V lost 1 base and J 2 bases, leaving 17 bases between the germline ends. The germline V gene encodes CDR1 SGHNT and CDR2 YENEEA. CDR3 length: 17 residues. Variable domain in full (rest from reference TRBV11-3 and TRBJ2-5): EAGVVQSPRYKIIEKKQPVAFWCNPISGHNTLYWYLQNLGQGPELLIRYENEEAVDDSQLPKDRFSAERLKGVDSTLKIQPAELGDSAVYLCASSLGTRVMGQETQYFGPGTRLLVL.

The V call is TRBV6-1, the J call TRBJ1-2, with D tentatively TRBD1 (6 bases). The length of the CDR3 is 15 residues. V gave up 5 bases and J gave up 4 bases, with 17 bases separating them. Per germline, CDR1 MNHNS and CDR2 SASEGT. The CDR3 protein is CASSPRGGLGYGYTF. CDR3 coding DNA: TGTGCCAGCAGTCCAAGGGGGGGGCTTGGCTATGGCTACACCTTC.

V and J are TRBV9 and TRBJ1-2, with TRBD1 as a possible D gene (6 bases). V was pared by 0 bases and J by 4 bases, with 16 bases between. The length of the CDR3 is 16 residues. CDR1 SGDLS and CDR2 YYNGEE come from the germline V gene. The chain's CDR3 is CASSVGGGGFSYGYTF. CDR3 nucleotide sequence: TGTGCCAGCAGCGTAGGAGGGGGAGGGTTTTCCTATGGCTACACCTTC.

The J gene is TRBJ1-1, the V gene TRBV18, with D maybe TRBD1 (6 bases). Germline-derived CDR1 and CDR2 are KGHSH and LQKENI. Trimming left V 2 bases short and J 6 bases short, with 19 bases between. There are 16 residues in the CDR3. CDR3 sequence (DNA): TGTGCCAGCTCACCAAAGGGTTATGTCAGGGGCGCTGAAGCTTTCTTT. This codes for CASSPKGYVRGAEAFF.

The chain carries TRBV4-2 and TRBJ2-3; 7 bases agree with TRBD2. The V gene end was trimmed by 0 bases and the J gene end by 1 base; junction bases not matched to a gene: 7. Per the germline V gene, CDR1 is LGHNA and CDR2 is YNFKEQ. This CDR3 comprises 17 residues. The DNA of the CDR3 is TGTGCCAGCAGCCAAGATTGGGGGGGGGTGGGCACAGATACGCAGTATTTT. It specifies CASSQDWGGVGTDTQYF.

V is TRBV9 and J is TRBJ1-2, with D maybe TRBD1 (6 bases). In germline, CDR1 is SGDLS, CDR2 YYNGEE. The CDR3 is 13 amino acids. Trimming took 0 bases from V and 6 from J, leaving 9 bases between them. The CDR3 nucleotides are TGTGCCAGCAGCGTAGTCGGGGGGCATGGCTACACCTTC. Protein: CASSVVGGHGYTF.

The chain employs TRBV29-1 and TRBJ2-7; 8 bases map to TRBD1. V was pared by 0 bases and J by 3 bases, with 4 bases of the junction left unmatched. Germline V gives CDR1 SQVTM, CDR2 ANQGSEA. This CDR3 has 14 amino acids. CDR3 in amino acids: CSVEDGTGLYEQYF. CDR3 in DNA: TGCAGCGTTGAAGACGGGACAGGCCTCTACGAGCAGTACTTC.

This clone appeared a few times. V usage is TRBV11-2 and J usage is TRBJ1-4, with D possibly TRBD1 on 6 matching bases. V was trimmed by 5 bases and J by 11 bases, leaving 24 bases between them. This CDR3 has 16 residues. Germline V CDR1 and CDR2: SGHAT, FQNNGV. The CDR3 bases are TGTGCCAGCAGCCCAATACAGGGTCGTGGAGTAGGGAAACTGTTTTTT. This translates into CASSPIQGRGVGKLFF.

The J gene is TRBJ2-5, the V gene TRBV4-2; D is unresolved. The DNA matches TRBJ2-7 better at its end, which makes the J call doubtful. The CDR3 has 17 residues. CDR1 and CDR2 from the germline V gene are LGHNA and YNFKEQ. CDR3 in DNA: TGTGCCAGCAGCCAAGGGTCTTTGAAGACACGTACCTACGAGCAGTACTTC. This sequence encodes CASSQGSLKTRTYEQYF.

The rearrangement uses TRBV7-8 and TRBJ2-5; 7 bases fit TRBD1. The CDR3 covers 13 residues. Germline values: CDR1 SGHVS, CDR2 FQNEAQ. V shed 7 bases and J 4 bases; nucleotides not matched to a gene: 6. CDR3 in DNA: TGTGCCAGCACCCCTAACAGGGGAGAGACCCAGTACTTC. Protein product: CASTPNRGETQYF.

V and J are TRBV13 and TRBJ1-3; 8 positions match TRBD1. V dropped 5 bases and J dropped 6; count of bases not matched to a gene: 9. The germline V gene has CDR1 PRHDT and CDR2 FYEKMQ (reference sequence). CDR3 size: 15 residues. The CDR3 spells CASSPRQGFANTIYF. The CDR3 region has the DNA TGTGCCAGCAGCCCCCGACAGGGGTTCGCAAACACCATATATTTT. The variable domain in full, completed from reference TRBV13 and TRBJ1-3, reads AAGVIQSPRHLIKEKRETATLKCYPIPRHDTVYWYQQGPGQDPQFLISFYEKMQSDKGSIPDRFSAQQFSDYHSELNMSSLELGDSALYFCASSPRQGFANTIYFGEGSWLTVV.

The chain employs TRBV19 and TRBJ2-7; 11 bases align to TRBD1. The CDR3 loop spans 13 amino acids. CDR1 and CDR2 from the germline V gene are LNHDA and SQIVND (reference sequence). With 6 bases clipped from V and 5 bases from J, the junction kept 3 bases outside the gene matches. CDR3 DNA sequence: TGTGCCAGTAGAGGGACAGGGGGAGACGAGCAGTACTTC. Translation: CASRGTGGDEQYF.

V gene TRBV19 combines with J gene TRBJ1-5; maybe TRBD1 (6 bases). V was clipped by 6 bases and J by 6 bases, with 15 bases between them. This CDR3 has 14 residues. Looked up from germline, CDR1 is LNHDA and CDR2 is SQIVND (reference sequence). CDR3 sequence (DNA): TGTGCCAGTAGGATTGGGGGCTTAAGTCAGCCCCAGCATTTT. This codes for CASRIGGLSQPQHF.

The chain is built from TRBV5-1 and TRBJ1-1; 11 nucleotides line up with TRBD1. With 4 bases clipped from V and 1 base from J, the junction kept 6 bases outside the gene matches. CDR1 is SGHRS and CDR2 is YFSETQ in the germline V gene. The CDR3 extends over 16 amino acids. As DNA, the CDR3 is TGCGCCAGCAGCGTCGGACAGGGGGCAGGGAACACTGAAGCTTTCTTT. It encodes CASSVGQGAGNTEAFF.

The rearrangement uses TRBV7-6 and TRBJ2-2; D call uncertain. The germline CDR1 and CDR2 sequences are SGHVS and FNYEAQ. The CDR3 sequence is 17 residues long. The V gene lost 3 bases and the J gene lost 1 base, with 15 bases spanning the gap. Here the CDR3 DNA reads TGTGCCAGCAGCTTCCCCTCCGGTGGTTTGAACACCGGGGAGCTGTTTTTT. Translating it yields CASSFPSGGLNTGELFF.

The chain has TRBV2 and TRBJ2-7; D is possibly TRBD2 (5 bases). The CDR3 runs to 13 residues. The germline V gene has CDR1 SNHLY and CDR2 FYNNEI. Trimming left V 2 bases short and J 7 bases short, with 12 bases between. CDR3 DNA sequence: TGTGCCAGCAGTGAATCCGTCCGAGGGGAGCAGTACTTC. It codes for CASSESVRGEQYF.

The sample holds one count of this clone. This chain joins TRBV5-6 and TRBJ1-1, with a weak D call TRBD1 (5 bases). CDR3 length: 14 amino acids. V was pared by 0 bases and J by 7 bases, with 13 bases between. Germline V gene data show CDR1 as SGHDT and CDR2 as YYEEEE. The CDR3 here is CASSLGRGWIEAFF. The CDR3, as DNA: TGTGCCAGCAGCTTGGGTCGGGGGTGGATTGAAGCTTTCTTT.